The 7 T cell receptor beta chains listed next were all sequenced from one sample in a study of shared clonotypes between healthy human individuals. Generated by immunoSEQ multiplex PCR, the TCRdb table keeps only in-frame clones and is missing some. The profile shows some 2,500,000 clones, less than 95% of them singletons. The sequencing input was naive CD4+ T cells from PBMCs. Subset of the sample: CD45RA+ positively selected. Every receptor here comes from a man younger than 35 in good health. Some clones in this sample may be carry-over from other donors' samples.

This sequence joins TRBV29-1 and TRBJ2-7; D unclear. CDR3 length: 14 residues. V was shortened by 4 bases and J by 2 bases, with 15 bases between the two germline ends. CDR1 and CDR2 (germline): SQVTM, ANQGSEA. CDR3 residues: CSVGGRTHAYEQYF. The CDR3 DNA follows: TGCAGCGTTGGTGGCAGGACCCACGCCTACGAGCAGTACTTC.

This chain uses TRBV11-1 with TRBJ2-5, with 7 bases identical to TRBD1. There are 16 residues in the CDR3. V was pared by 5 bases and J by 0 bases, with 9 bases of the junction left unmatched. CDR1 is SGHAT and CDR2 is FQDESV in the germline V gene (reference sequence). In DNA, the CDR3 is TGTGCCAGCAGCGGGCGGACAGGCAGGTACCAAGAGACCCAGTACTTC. Translating gives CASSGRTGRYQETQYF.

This clone was counted once. The CDR3 sequence: CASSLAGAIRIVQFF. The CDR3 DNA follows: TGTGCCAGCAGCTTAGCAGGCGCGATTAGGATCGTGCAGTTCTTC. The rearrangement uses TRBV7-8 and TRBJ2-1, with D uncertain. The length of the CDR3 is 15 residues. The germline V gene has CDR1 SGHVS and CDR2 FQNEAQ. V was trimmed by 0 bases and J by 12 bases, leaving 18 bases between them.

V gene TRBV5-4 combines with J gene TRBJ2-2; tentatively, D is TRBD2 (6 bases). Germline lookup yields CDR1 SGHNT and CDR2 YYREEE (reference sequence). Trimming removed 1 base from V and 2 bases from J, with 9 bases in between. The CDR3 has 15 amino acids. CDR3 loop: CASSLLRDNTGELFF. CDR3 DNA sequence: TGTGCCAGCAGCTTGTTGCGGGACAACACCGGGGAGCTGTTTTTT.

The V call is TRBV6-5, the J call TRBJ2-7; 7 nucleotides match TRBD1. Germline CDR1 reads MNHEY; CDR2 reads SVGAGI. The CDR3 runs to 12 residues. V shed 6 bases, J shed 9 bases, and the junction held 8 bases outside the gene matches. The CDR3 loop reads CASRNQQGMQYF. As DNA, the CDR3 is TGTGCCAGCAGAAATCAACAGGGGATGCAGTACTTC.

The chain couples TRBV28 to TRBJ1-1, with D perhaps matching TRBD1 (6 bases). V lost 4 bases and J lost 4, with 19 bases in between. CDR3 length: 16 residues. Germline values: CDR1 MDHEN, CDR2 SYDVKM. CDR3 residues: CASSYSRGGVGTEAFF. CDR3 coding DNA: TGTGCCAGCAGTTACTCGAGGGGGGGTGTGGGCACTGAAGCTTTCTTT.

The V call is TRBV2, the J call TRBJ2-3; possibly TRBD2 for D (5 bases). Per the germline V gene, CDR1 is SNHLY and CDR2 is FYNNEI. The CDR3 runs 12 residues. The V end was cut by 9 bases, the J end by 2 bases, with 9 bases between. For the CDR3, the DNA is TGTGCCAGAGCCGGGAACACAGATACGCAGTATTTT. This codes for CARAGNTDTQYF.